This T cell receptor (beta chain) is from a study of early T cells in non-severe SARS-CoV-2 infection. This clonotype was seen repeatedly, ten times or more. MiXCR, run by TCRdb on the 5' RACE reads, gives a single entry per CDR3 protein. The repertoire has about 20,000 distinct CDR3 sequences, roughly 4% of them found once; the top ten carry roughly 1.6%. V gave up 3 bases and J gave up 3 bases, with 5 bases separating them. CDR3 length equals 12 residues. CDR1 and CDR2 (germline): SGHVS, FNYEAQ. The sample was whole blood. The V and J genes are TRBV7-6 and TRBJ2-5; D not resolved. The receptor was derived from an adult who was a healthcare worker with PCR-confirmed SARS-CoV-2 infection or an uninfected control (not recorded which). CDR3 DNA sequence: TGTGCCAGCAGCTTGCCTAAAGAGACCCAGTACTTC. As protein: CASSLPKETQYF. The entire variable domain, with the rest obtained from reference TRBV7-6 and TRBJ2-5, is as follows: GAGVSQSPRYKVTKRGQDVALRCDPISGHVSLYWYRQALGQGPEFLTYFNYEAQQDKSGLPNDRFSAERPEGSISTLTIQRTEQRDSAMYRCASSLPKETQYFGPGTRLLVL.